This T cell receptor (beta chain) was captured in a study of blood T cells in healthy people across ages. The authors ran a second PCR of roughly 6 to 12 cycles using a sample-barcoded 5' primer and a J-beta primer mix. One entry per CDR3 protein, called by TCRdb with MiXCR from the 5' RACE reads. The table has around 1,000,000 distinct CDR3 sequences, 20% to 25% seen once. The V gene end was trimmed by 8 bases and the J gene end by 6 bases; junction bases not matched to a gene: 12. CDR1 is MNHEY, CDR2 SMNVEV, per germline (reference sequence). This CDR3 contains 14 residues. These same data were also listed under a study on T cells of mothers and their children.

This receptor was taken from a girl aged 2 to 9 in good health. What was sequenced was blood. The V and J genes are TRBV27 and TRBJ1-1; 7 nucleotides match TRBD1. The CDR3 region is CASGTIPGQSEAFF. The CDR3 DNA reads TGTGCCAGCGGCACCATCCCGGGACAGTCTGAAGCTTTCTTT.